This TCR beta chain was recovered during a study of T cells in localized non-small cell lung cancer. Per the germline V gene, CDR1 is SGHRS and CDR2 is YFSETQ. CDR3 length: 14 residues. Between the trimmed V and J ends, which lost 0 bases and 7 bases, there was a span of 13 bases. As for this clone: Its antigen is still unknown.

Sequencing was performed with immunoSEQ multiplex PCR; in TCRdb, only in-frame clones are kept and a portion is missing. Of 25,000 to 35,000 clones in the sample, about nine tenths were seen once. Study-wide findings and caveats: Analysis by sequencing included only one tumor region, so heterogeneity remains possible. Longer survival (overall) was linked to higher T cell density in blood. Of the tissues analyzed, uninvolved adjacent lung showed maximal T cell clonality, greater than tumor.

Material: peripheral blood, obtained before any cancer treatment. This sequence was found in a female donor older than 55 with stage I lung adenocarcinoma. This chain connects TRBV5-1 to TRBJ1-1; D is possibly TRBD1 (6 bases). DNA for the CDR3: TGCGCCAGCAGCTTGGAGGCCCCCAGGGGTGAAGCTTTCTTT. It yields the protein CASSLEAPRGEAFF. Full variable domain (missing parts from reference TRBV5-1 and TRBJ1-1): KAGVTQTPRYLIKTRGQQVTLSCSPISGHRSVSWYQQTPGQGLQFLFEYFSETQRNKGNFPGRFSGRQFSNSRSEMNVSTLELGDSALYLCASSLEAPRGEAFFGQGTRLTVV.